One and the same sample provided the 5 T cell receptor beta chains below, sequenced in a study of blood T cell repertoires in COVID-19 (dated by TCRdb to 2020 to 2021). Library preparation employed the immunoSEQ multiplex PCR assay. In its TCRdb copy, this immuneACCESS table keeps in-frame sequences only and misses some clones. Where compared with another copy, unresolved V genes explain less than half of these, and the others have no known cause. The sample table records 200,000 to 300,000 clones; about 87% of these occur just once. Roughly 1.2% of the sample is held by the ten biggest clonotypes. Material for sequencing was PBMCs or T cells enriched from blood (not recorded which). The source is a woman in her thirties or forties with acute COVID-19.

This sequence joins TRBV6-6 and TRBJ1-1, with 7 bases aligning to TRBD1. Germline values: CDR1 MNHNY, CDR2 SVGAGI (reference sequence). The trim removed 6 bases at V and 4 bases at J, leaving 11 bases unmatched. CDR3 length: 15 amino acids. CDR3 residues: CASRTHRGWATEAFF. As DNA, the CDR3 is TGTGCCAGCAGAACACACAGGGGATGGGCCACTGAAGCTTTCTTT.

CDR3 residues: CASSLVAVNTEAFF. CDR3 bases: TGTGCCAGCAGCTTAGTTGCGGTGAACACTGAAGCTTTCTTT. The gene calls are TRBV7-9 and TRBJ1-1, with D unresolved. CDR1 and CDR2 (germline): SEHNR, FQNEAQ (reference sequence). Trimming cost V 1 base and J 0 bases, with 6 bases left between them. This CDR3 spans 14 amino acids.

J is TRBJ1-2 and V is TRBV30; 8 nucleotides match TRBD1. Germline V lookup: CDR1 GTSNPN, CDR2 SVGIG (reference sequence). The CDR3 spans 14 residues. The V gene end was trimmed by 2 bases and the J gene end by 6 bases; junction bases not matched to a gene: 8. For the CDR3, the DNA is TGTGCCTGGAGTACAACCGGGACAGGAGATGGCTACACCTTC. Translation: CAWSTTGTGDGYTF. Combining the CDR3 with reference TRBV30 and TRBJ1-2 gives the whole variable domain SQTIHQWPATLVQPVGSPLSLECTVEGTSNPNLYWYRQAAGRGLQLLFYSVGIGQISSEVPQNLSASRPQDRQFILSSKKLLLSDSGFYLCAWSTTGTGDGYTFGSGTRLTVV.

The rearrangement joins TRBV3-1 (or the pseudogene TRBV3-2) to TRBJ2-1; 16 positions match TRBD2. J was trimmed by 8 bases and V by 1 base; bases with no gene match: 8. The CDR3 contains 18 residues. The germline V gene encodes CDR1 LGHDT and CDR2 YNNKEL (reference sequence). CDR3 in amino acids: CASSQAGTSGRASYEQFF. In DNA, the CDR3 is TGTGCCAGCAGCCAAGCCGGGACTAGCGGGAGGGCCAGCTATGAGCAGTTCTTC.

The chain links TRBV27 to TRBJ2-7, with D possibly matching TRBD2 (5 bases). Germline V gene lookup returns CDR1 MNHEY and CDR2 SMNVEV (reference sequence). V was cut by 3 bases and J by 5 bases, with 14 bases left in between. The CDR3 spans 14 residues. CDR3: CASSFVASWDEQYF. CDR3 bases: TGTGCCAGCAGTTTTGTGGCTAGCTGGGACGAGCAGTACTTC.